The table lists the clone carrying this TCR gamma chain with many counts. Gammadelta T cells were flow-sorted from PBMC into Vgamma9/Vdelta2+ and Vdelta2-negative populations for bulk analysis. The data stem from a study of γδ T cells in repeated Plasmodium falciparum infection. Study-level information: Over roughly 600 days, donors received four mosquito-bite P. falciparum NF54 infections.

The germline V gene has CDR1 VENAVY and CDR2 YDSYNSRV. V lost 3 bases and J lost 7; bases outside the gene matches: 3. The CDR3 is 11 residues long. Each sorted gammadelta sample had TRG and TRD chains sequenced. TCRdb re-analyzed the multiplex PCR reads via CATT. The sample carries 30,000 or so gamma-chain clones, more than 1.4% recorded once. This TCR was sampled from a pool of human donors (malaria-infected and uninfected, not separated). Sequenced input: gamma-delta T cells from blood. The V call is TRGV8, the J call TRGJ1 or TRGJ2. The CDR3 DNA reads TGTGCCACCTGGGATTGGTATAAGAAACTCTTT. This encodes CATWDWYKKLF.